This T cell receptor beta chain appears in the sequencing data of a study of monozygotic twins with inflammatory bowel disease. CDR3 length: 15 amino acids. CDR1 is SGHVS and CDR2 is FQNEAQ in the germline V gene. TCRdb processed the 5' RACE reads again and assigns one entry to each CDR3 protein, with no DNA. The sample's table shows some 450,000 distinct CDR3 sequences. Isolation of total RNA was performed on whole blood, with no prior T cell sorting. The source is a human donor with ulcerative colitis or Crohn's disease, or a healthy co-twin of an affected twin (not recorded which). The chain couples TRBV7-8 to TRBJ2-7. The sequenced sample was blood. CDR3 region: CASSFVTGPSYEQYF.